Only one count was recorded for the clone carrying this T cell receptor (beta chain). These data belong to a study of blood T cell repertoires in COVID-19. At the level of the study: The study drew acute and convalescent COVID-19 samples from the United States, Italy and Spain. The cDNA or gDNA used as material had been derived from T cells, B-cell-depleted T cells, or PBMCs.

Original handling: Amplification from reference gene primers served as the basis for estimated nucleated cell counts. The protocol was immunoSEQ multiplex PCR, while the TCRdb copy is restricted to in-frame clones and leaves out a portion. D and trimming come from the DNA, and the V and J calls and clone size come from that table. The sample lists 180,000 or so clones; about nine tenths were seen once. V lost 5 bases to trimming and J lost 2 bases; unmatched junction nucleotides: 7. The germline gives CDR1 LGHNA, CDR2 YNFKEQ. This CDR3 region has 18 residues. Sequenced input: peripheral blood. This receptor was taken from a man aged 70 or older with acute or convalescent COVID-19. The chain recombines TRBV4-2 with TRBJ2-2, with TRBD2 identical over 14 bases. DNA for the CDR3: TGTGCCAGCAGCGGACGGACTAGCGGGGGGAAAAACACCGGGGAGCTGTTTTTT. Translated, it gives CASSGRTSGGKNTGELFF.